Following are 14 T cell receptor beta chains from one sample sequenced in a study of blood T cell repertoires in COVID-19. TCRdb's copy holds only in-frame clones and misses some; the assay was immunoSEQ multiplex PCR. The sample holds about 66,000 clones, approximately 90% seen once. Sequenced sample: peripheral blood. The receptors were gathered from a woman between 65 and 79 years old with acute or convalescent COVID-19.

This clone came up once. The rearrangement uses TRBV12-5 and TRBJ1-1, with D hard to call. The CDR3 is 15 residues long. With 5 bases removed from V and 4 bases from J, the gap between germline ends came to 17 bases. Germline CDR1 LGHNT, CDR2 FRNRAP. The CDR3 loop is CASGPPGFMATEAFF. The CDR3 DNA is TGTGCTAGTGGTCCACCGGGATTCATGGCCACTGAAGCTTTCTTT.

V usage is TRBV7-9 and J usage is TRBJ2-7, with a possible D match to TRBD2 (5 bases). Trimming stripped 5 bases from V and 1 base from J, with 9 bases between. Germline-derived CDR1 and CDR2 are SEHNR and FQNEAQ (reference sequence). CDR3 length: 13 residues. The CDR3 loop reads CASSVGGSYEQYF. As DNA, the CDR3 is TGTGCCAGCAGCGTAGGCGGGTCCTACGAGCAGTACTTC.

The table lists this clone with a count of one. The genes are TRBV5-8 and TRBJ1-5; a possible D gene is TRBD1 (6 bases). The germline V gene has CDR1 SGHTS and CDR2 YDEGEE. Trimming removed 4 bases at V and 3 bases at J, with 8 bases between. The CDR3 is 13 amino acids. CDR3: CASSEGDNQPQHF. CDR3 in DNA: TGTGCCAGCAGCGAGGGGGACAATCAGCCCCAGCATTTT. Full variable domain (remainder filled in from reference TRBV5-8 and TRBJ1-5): EAGVTQSPTHLIKTRGQQATLRCSPISGHTSVYWYQQALGLGLQFLLWYDEGEERNRGNFPPRFSGRQFPNYSSELNVNALELEDSALYLCASSEGDNQPQHFGDGTRLSIL.

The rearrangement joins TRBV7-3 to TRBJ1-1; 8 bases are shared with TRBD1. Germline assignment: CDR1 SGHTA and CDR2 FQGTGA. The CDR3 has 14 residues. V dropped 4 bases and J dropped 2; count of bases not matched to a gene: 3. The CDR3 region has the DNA TGTGCCAGCAGCTACGGGACAGGTAACACTGAAGCTTTCTTT. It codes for CASSYGTGNTEAFF.

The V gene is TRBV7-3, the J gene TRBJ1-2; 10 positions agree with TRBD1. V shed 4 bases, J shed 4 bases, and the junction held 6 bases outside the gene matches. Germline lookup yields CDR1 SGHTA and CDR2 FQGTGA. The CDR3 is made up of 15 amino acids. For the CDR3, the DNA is TGTGCCAGCAGCTCGGGACAGGGGACAAGCTATGGCTACACCTTC. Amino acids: CASSSGQGTSYGYTF. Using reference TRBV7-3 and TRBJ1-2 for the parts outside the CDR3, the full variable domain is GAGVSQTPSNKVTEKGKYVELRCDPISGHTALYWYRQSLGQGPEFLIYFQGTGAADDSGLPNDRFFAVRPEGSVSTLKIQRTERGDSAVYLCASSSGQGTSYGYTFGSGTRLTVV.

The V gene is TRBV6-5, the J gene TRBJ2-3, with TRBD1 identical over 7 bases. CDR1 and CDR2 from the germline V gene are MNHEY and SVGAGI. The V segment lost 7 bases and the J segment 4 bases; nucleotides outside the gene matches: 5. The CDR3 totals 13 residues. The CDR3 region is CASIRGQSDTQYF. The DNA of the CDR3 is TGTGCCAGCATCCGGGGACAGTCAGATACGCAGTATTTT.

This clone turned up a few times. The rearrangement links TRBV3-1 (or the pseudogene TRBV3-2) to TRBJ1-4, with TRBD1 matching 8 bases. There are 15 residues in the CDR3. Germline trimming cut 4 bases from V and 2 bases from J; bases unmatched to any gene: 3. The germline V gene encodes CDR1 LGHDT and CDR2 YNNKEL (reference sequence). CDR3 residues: CASSRRTGTNEKLFF. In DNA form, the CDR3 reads TGTGCCAGCAGCCGAAGGACAGGGACTAATGAAAAACTGTTTTTT.

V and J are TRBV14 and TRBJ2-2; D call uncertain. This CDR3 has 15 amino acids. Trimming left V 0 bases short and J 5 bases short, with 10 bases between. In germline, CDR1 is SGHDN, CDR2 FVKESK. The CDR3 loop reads CASSQDRYTTGELFF. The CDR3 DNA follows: TGTGCCAGCAGCCAAGATCGGTATACTACCGGGGAGCTGTTTTTT.

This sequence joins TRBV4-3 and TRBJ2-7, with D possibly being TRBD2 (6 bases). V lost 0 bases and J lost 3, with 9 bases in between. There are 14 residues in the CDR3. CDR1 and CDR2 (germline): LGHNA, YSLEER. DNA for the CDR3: TGCGCCAGCAGCCAAGATGTGACTAGCTACGAGCAGTACTTC. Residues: CASSQDVTSYEQYF.

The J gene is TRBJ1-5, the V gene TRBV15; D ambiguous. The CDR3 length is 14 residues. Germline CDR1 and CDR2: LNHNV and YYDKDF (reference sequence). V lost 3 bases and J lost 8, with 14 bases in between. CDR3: CATSSATLQKPQHF. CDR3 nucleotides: TGTGCCACCAGCAGCGCTACCCTGCAAAAGCCCCAGCATTTT.

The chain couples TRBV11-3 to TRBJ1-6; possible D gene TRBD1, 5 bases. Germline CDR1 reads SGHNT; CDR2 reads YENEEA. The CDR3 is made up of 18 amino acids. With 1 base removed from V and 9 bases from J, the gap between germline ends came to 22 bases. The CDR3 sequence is CASSLGPRPGDWSSPLHF. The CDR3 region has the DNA TGTGCCAGCAGCTTAGGTCCCCGCCCCGGGGACTGGAGTTCACCCCTCCACTTT.

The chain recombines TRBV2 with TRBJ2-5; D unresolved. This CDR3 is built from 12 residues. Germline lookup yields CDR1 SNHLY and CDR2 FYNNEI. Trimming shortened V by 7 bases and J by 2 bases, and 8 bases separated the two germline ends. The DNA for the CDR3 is TGTGCCAGCACCTCCTTTCAAGAGACCCAGTACTTC. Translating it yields CASTSFQETQYF.

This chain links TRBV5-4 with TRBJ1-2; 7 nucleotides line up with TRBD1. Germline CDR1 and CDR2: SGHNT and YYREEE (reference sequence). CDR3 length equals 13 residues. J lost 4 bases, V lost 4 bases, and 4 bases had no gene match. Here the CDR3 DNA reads TGTGCCAGCAGCCCAGGACAGGCCTATGGCTACACCTTC. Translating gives CASSPGQAYGYTF.

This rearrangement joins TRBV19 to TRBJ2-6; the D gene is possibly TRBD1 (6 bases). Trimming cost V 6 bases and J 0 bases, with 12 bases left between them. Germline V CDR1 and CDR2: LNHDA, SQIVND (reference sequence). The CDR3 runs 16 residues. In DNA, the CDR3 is TGTGCCAGTAGAAGAGGGGACATCTCTGGGGCCAACGTCCTGACTTTC. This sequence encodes CASRRGDISGANVLTF.